Listed here are 31 T cell receptor beta chains from one sample, sequenced in a study of CD8 T cells in ankylosing spondylitis. Using its own MiXCR run on the 5' RACE reads, TCRdb lists one record per CDR3 protein. The sample holds 150,000 or so distinct CDR3 sequences, about 9.9% seen once. Sequenced sample: blood, either unsorted or a sorted T cell fraction (not recorded which). Receptor source: a male donor with ankylosing spondylitis or in good health (not recorded which).

The table lists this clonotype with a few counts. CDR3 nucleotides: TGTGCCAGCAGCCTCGATCCGGGGTCCTCCTACGAGCAGTACTTC. It codes for CASSLDPGSSYEQYF. The chain joins TRBV5-5 to TRBJ2-7, with D tentatively TRBD2 (5 bases). CDR1 and CDR2 from the germline V gene are SGHKS and YYEKEE (reference sequence). Trimming shortened V by 4 bases and J by 0 bases, and 14 bases separated the two germline ends. This CDR3 has 15 residues.

The V call is TRBV10-3, the J call TRBJ2-1; D unclear. The CDR3 totals 14 residues. The germline CDR1 and CDR2 sequences are ENHRY and SYGVKD. With 4 bases removed from V and 3 bases from J, the gap between germline ends came to 10 bases. DNA for the CDR3: TGTGCCATCAGTGCCCGGTGGGGCTACAATGAGCAGTTCTTC. It is translated as CAISARWGYNEQFF.

This clonotype has a handful of counts. The rearrangement uses TRBV10-3 and TRBJ2-3, with D perhaps matching TRBD1 or TRBD2 (5 bases each). The CDR3 sequence is 16 residues long. The germline CDR1 and CDR2 sequences are ENHRY and SYGVKD. V gave up 3 bases and J gave up 1 base, with 14 bases separating them. As DNA, the CDR3 is TGTGCCATCAGTGAAAGGGACCCACCGGGCACAGATACGCAGTATTTT. Translated, it gives CAISERDPPGTDTQYF.

This clonotype showed up many times. The V gene is TRBV28, the J gene TRBJ1-6; D may be TRBD1 (6 bases). The ends were cut back, 0 bases at V and 9 bases at J, with 9 bases in the middle. There are 14 residues in the CDR3. Germline CDR1 MDHEN, CDR2 SYDVKM. CDR3 protein: CASSLWGGGSPLHF. CDR3 sequence (DNA): TGTGCCAGCAGTTTATGGGGGGGCGGTTCACCCCTCCACTTT.

This clonotype was seen at least ten times. The gene calls are TRBV7-7 and TRBJ2-2, with D hard to call. The germline CDR1 and CDR2 sequences are SSHAT and FNYEAQ (reference sequence). V lost 1 base and J 5 bases, leaving 5 bases between the germline ends. This CDR3 is 13 amino acids long. CDR3 sequence: CASSLDATGELFF. CDR3 sequence (DNA): TGTGCCAGCAGCTTAGACGCAACCGGGGAGCTGTTTTTT.

The V gene is TRBV20-1, the J gene TRBJ2-7; 10 bases map to TRBD1. Germline V gene lookup returns CDR1 DFQATT and CDR2 SNEGSKA (reference sequence). CDR3 length: 14 amino acids. V lost 3 bases to trimming and J lost 3 bases; unmatched junction nucleotides: 5. The CDR3 reads CSARSGQGLYEQYF. The CDR3, as DNA: TGCAGTGCTAGGTCGGGACAGGGGCTCTACGAGCAGTACTTC.

This clonotype was counted between two and nine times. The chain joins TRBV7-9 to TRBJ2-1; D possibly matches TRBD1 or TRBD2 (5 bases each). The germline V gene has CDR1 SEHNR and CDR2 FQNEAQ (reference sequence). The V and J ends lost 3 bases and 5 bases respectively, with 14 bases between them. The CDR3 is 15 amino acids. CDR3 bases: TGTGCCAGCAGCTTCACCACGGGGACGGACAATGAGCAGTTCTTC. Translating gives CASSFTTGTDNEQFF.

Concerning this clonotype itself: It may be a read error: a sequence one base away is much more abundant. V gene TRBV5-1 combines with J gene TRBJ1-1; D might be TRBD1 (5 bases). This CDR3 has 13 residues. Trimming took 5 bases from V and 2 from J, leaving 10 bases between them. CDR1 and CDR2 from the germline V gene are SGHRS and YFSETQ. This CDR3 is CASSWGTNTEAFF. In DNA form, the CDR3 reads TGCGCCAGCAGTTGGGGGACCAACACTGAAGCTTTCTTT.

This clonotype was counted ten times or more. The V gene is TRBV2, the J gene TRBJ1-5; D is undetermined. V lost 5 bases, J lost 0 bases, and 8 bases lay in between. The CDR3 is 14 residues long. CDR1 is SNHLY, CDR2 FYNNEI, per germline. CDR3 DNA: TGTGCCAGCAGTAAGGAGTATAGCAATCAGCCCCAGCATTTT. Its protein is CASSKEYSNQPQHF.

This clonotype was seen repeatedly, ten times or more. This CDR3 is CSASVTVTDTQYF. In DNA, the CDR3 is TGCAGTGCTAGTGTAACTGTAACAGATACGCAGTATTTT. The chain links TRBV20-1 to TRBJ2-3; D is undetermined. The CDR3 consists of 13 residues. V was pared by 3 bases and J by 3 bases, with 10 bases between. From germline, CDR1 is DFQATT and CDR2 SNEGSKA (reference sequence).

There are many counts of this clonotype. The chain recombines TRBV29-1 with TRBJ1-5; 7 bases line up with TRBD1. J gave up 5 bases and V 4 bases, and 8 bases lay outside the gene matches. The CDR3 sequence is 14 residues long. Germline CDR1 and CDR2: SQVTM and ANQGSEA. As DNA, the CDR3 is TGCAGCGTTGGGTTACAGGGGTCAGATCAGCCCCAGCATTTT. Translated, it gives CSVGLQGSDQPQHF.

This clonotype occurred many times. This sequence joins TRBV20-1 and TRBJ2-5, with 9 bases fitting TRBD1. Germline V gives CDR1 DFQATT, CDR2 SNEGSKA (reference sequence). Trimming removed 3 bases from V and 2 bases from J; junction bases left unmatched: 1. The CDR3 is made up of 13 amino acids. CDR3 nucleotide sequence: TGCAGTGCTAGGACAGGGGGTCAAGAGACCCAGTACTTC. As protein: CSARTGGQETQYF.

The V and J genes are TRBV6-1 and TRBJ2-7, with D possibly being TRBD1 (6 bases). Trimming stripped 6 bases from V and 4 bases from J, with 16 bases between. This CDR3 has 14 residues. Germline V lookup: CDR1 MNHNS, CDR2 SASEGT. The CDR3 sequence is CASSSWGQNYEQYF. The CDR3 DNA follows: TGTGCCAGCAGCTCTTGGGGGCAAAATTACGAGCAGTACTTC.

This clonotype was seen repeatedly, ten times or more. This chain joins TRBV20-1 and TRBJ1-5, with 9 positions matching TRBD1. This CDR3 comprises 15 residues. With V trimmed by 6 bases and J by 3 bases, 9 bases remained unmatched. Germline V lookup: CDR1 DFQATT, CDR2 SNEGSKA (reference sequence). CDR3 sequence reads: CSAATGTGYNQPQHF. CDR3 sequence (DNA): TGCAGTGCCGCAACCGGGACAGGGTACAATCAGCCCCAGCATTTT.

This clonotype was recorded a few times. V gene TRBV7-9 combines with J gene TRBJ1-2, with D possibly matching TRBD1 (5 bases). V shed 5 bases and J shed 9 bases, with 13 bases lying between them. This CDR3 spans 12 amino acids. Per the germline V gene, CDR1 is SEHNR and CDR2 is FQNEAQ (reference sequence). CDR3 DNA: TGTGCCAGCAGCGCTCAGCCAGGGCGCTACACCTTC. Amino acid sequence: CASSAQPGRYTF.

V usage is TRBV2 and J usage is TRBJ1-5, with D maybe TRBD1 (6 bases). The germline gives CDR1 SNHLY, CDR2 FYNNEI. CDR3 length: 14 amino acids. V lost 5 bases to trimming and J lost 0 bases, with 8 bases between them. CDR3 nucleotides: TGTGCCAGCAGTTTCAGGGGTAGCAATCAGCCCCAGCATTTT. It yields the protein CASSFRGSNQPQHF.

This clonotype was picked up many times. The genes are TRBV10-3 and TRBJ2-5; unclear D gene. The germline V and J ends were trimmed by 2 bases and 5 bases, with 3 bases remaining between them. From germline, CDR1 is ENHRY and CDR2 SYGVKD. This CDR3 region has 11 residues. For the CDR3, the DNA is TGTGCCATCAGTGAGGAGGAGACCCAGTACTTC. Residues: CAISEEETQYF.

This clonotype was seen ten or more times. The chain combines TRBV6-1 with TRBJ1-5, with D tentatively TRBD1 (6 bases). This CDR3 has 15 amino acids. V lost 6 bases, J lost 11 bases, and 23 bases lay in between. CDR1 and CDR2 from the germline V gene are MNHNS and SASEGT. CDR3 in DNA: TGTGCCAGCAGCCCCGTTCAGGGGCCTACCGGAGCCCAGCATTTT. Translated: CASSPVQGPTGAQHF.

This clonotype came up many times. V and J are TRBV20-1 and TRBJ1-5; perhaps TRBD1 as D (5 bases). Trimming removed 6 bases at V and 7 bases at J, with 22 bases between. Per the germline V gene, CDR1 is DFQATT and CDR2 is SNEGSKA (reference sequence). The CDR3 contains 15 residues. The CDR3 DNA sequence: TGCAGTGCAAACGACGGGGGGAGGACGCACCAGCCCCAGCATTTT. Translating it yields CSANDGGRTHQPQHF.

V gene TRBV5-1 combines with J gene TRBJ2-2; 7 positions agree with TRBD1. Trimming removed 4 bases from V and 6 bases from J; junction bases left unmatched: 6. Germline lookup yields CDR1 SGHRS and CDR2 YFSETQ. This CDR3 region has 14 residues. CDR3 in amino acids: CASSLQGSPGELFF. Written as DNA, the CDR3 is TGCGCCAGCAGCCTACAGGGGTCCCCCGGGGAGCTGTTTTTT.

This clonotype was seen a handful of times. This rearrangement joins TRBV7-2 to TRBJ2-7; D ambiguous. Trimming left V 4 bases short and J 3 bases short, with 16 bases between. CDR3 length: 15 amino acids. Looked up from germline, CDR1 is SGHTA and CDR2 is FQGNSA. CDR3 DNA sequence: TGTGCCAGCAGCTCCGCCGACAACTTCGGCTACGAGCAGTACTTC. Amino acids: CASSSADNFGYEQYF.

This clonotype was counted only a few times. The genes are TRBV9 and TRBJ1-5, with TRBD1 identical over 7 bases. The CDR3 consists of 14 residues. Germline CDR1 is SGDLS and CDR2 is YYNGEE. After removal of 3 bases from V and 5 bases from J, the junction contained 5 bases not matched to a gene. The DNA for the CDR3 is TGTGCCAGCAGCGCTCAGGGGGGCCATCAGCCCCAGCATTTT. Protein sequence: CASSAQGGHQPQHF.

This clonotype was recorded at least ten times. The V and J genes are TRBV6-5 and TRBJ1-2, with D perhaps TRBD1 (5 bases). The CDR3 runs 14 residues. Deletions cut 0 bases from V and 3 bases from J, with 8 bases between. Germline CDR1 reads MNHEY; CDR2 reads SVGAGI. In DNA form, the CDR3 reads TGTGCCAGCAGTTACTCGGGGGTGGACTATGGCTACACCTTC. Protein: CASSYSGVDYGYTF.

The table lists this clonotype with many counts. J is TRBJ2-2 and V is TRBV5-1; D unresolved. The CDR3 is 17 amino acids. The germline V and J ends were trimmed by 0 bases and 5 bases, with 17 bases remaining between them. Germline loops: CDR1 SGHRS, CDR2 YFSETQ. The CDR3 bases are TGCGCCAGCAGCTTGGGGATTCATACCTCGAGGACCGGGGAGCTGTTTTTT. Its translation: CASSLGIHTSRTGELFF.

The table lists this clonotype with a few counts. The chain couples TRBV6-5 to TRBJ2-7; D is perhaps TRBD2 (6 bases). Per the germline V gene, CDR1 is MNHEY and CDR2 is SVGAGI. The CDR3 covers 16 residues. Between the trimmed V and J ends, which lost 0 bases and 3 bases, there was a span of 15 bases. In DNA, the CDR3 is TGTGCCAGCAGTTACTCAGGCAGGGAGGTAGGCTACGAGCAGTACTTC. As protein: CASSYSGREVGYEQYF.

As regards this clonotype: Being one base from a much bigger clone, this may be a read error. The V call is TRBV5-1, the J call TRBJ2-5; 8 positions match TRBD2. This CDR3 spans 16 amino acids. Germline CDR1 SGHRS, CDR2 YFSETQ. The CDR3: CAISSVLAGLQETQYF. The CDR3 nucleotides read TGCGCCATCAGCTCCGTGCTAGCGGGCCTACAAGAGACCCAGTACTTC.

This clonotype occurred a few times. The chain employs TRBV7-2 and TRBJ2-5; D not certain. In germline, CDR1 is SGHTA, CDR2 FQGNSA. The CDR3 totals 14 residues. Trimming shortened V by 1 base and J by 3 bases, and 9 bases separated the two germline ends. The CDR3 is CASSLGGGKETQYF. CDR3 nucleotide sequence: TGTGCCAGCAGCTTAGGGGGTGGGAAAGAGACCCAGTACTTC.

This clonotype was seen ten or more times. CDR3 in DNA: TGTGCCACCAGCAGAGACAGGACCGCGGATGGCTACACCTTC. This translates into CATSRDRTADGYTF. The gene calls are TRBV15 and TRBJ1-2; no firm D call. CDR1 is LNHNV and CDR2 is YYDKDF in the germline V gene (reference sequence). The CDR3 sequence is 14 residues long. The V gene lost 0 bases and the J gene lost 6 bases, with 11 bases spanning the gap.

This clonotype was counted at least ten times. The chain employs TRBV24-1 and TRBJ2-3, with D possibly matching TRBD2 (6 bases). The CDR3 spans 15 residues. The V gene lost 0 bases and the J gene lost 3 bases, with 9 bases spanning the gap. The V gene's germline CDR1 is KGHDR and CDR2 SFDVKD. This CDR3 is CATSDLVGRTDTQYF. The CDR3 coding sequence is TGTGCCACCAGTGATTTGGTGGGGAGGACAGATACGCAGTATTTT.

On this clonotype: It may be a read error: a sequence one base away is much more abundant. This sequence joins TRBV5-1 and TRBJ2-1; D remains ambiguous. Trimming left V 5 bases short and J 4 bases short, with 16 bases between. Germline CDR1 reads SGHRS; CDR2 reads YFSETQ. This CDR3 is built from 15 residues. CDR3 in amino acids: CASRYQTAPYNEQFF. CDR3 bases: TGCGCCAGCAGATATCAGACCGCTCCTTACAATGAGCAGTTCTTC.

This clonotype has only one observation. The chain carries TRBV3-1 and TRBJ2-4, with 8 bases that match TRBD2. CDR3 size: 16 residues. With V trimmed by 1 base and J by 3 bases, 5 bases remained unmatched. CDR1 and CDR2 from the germline V gene are LGHDT and YNNKEL (reference sequence). CDR3 loop: CASSQGSGMGKNIQYF. The CDR3 coding sequence is TGTGCCAGCAGCCAAGGTAGCGGGATGGGCAAAAACATTCAGTACTTC.